This TCR beta chain comes out of a study of post-analysis software for immune sequencing data. Study context: The courses of disease that were included comprised relapsing-remitting, secondary progressive and progressive-relapsing multiple sclerosis.

General study points: Patients showed TRBV5-6, TRBV5-1 and TRBV20-1 among 4 or 5 TRBV segments more frequent than in controls. Multiple sclerosis was associated with a significant reduction in normalized Chao1 diversity relative to controls.

Of note for this clonotype: Its antigen is not identified.

From germline, CDR1 is SGHRS and CDR2 YFSETQ. The CDR3 is 14 residues long. V lost 4 bases, J lost 0 bases, and 11 bases lay in between. Tagging with unique molecular identifiers was a feature of the TCR beta cDNA libraries. TCRdb analysed the PCR reads with MiXCR anew, one entry per CDR3 protein. The sample holds 800,000 to 950,000 distinct CDR3 sequences, about 57% seen once. The material sequenced was blood. This sequence joins TRBV5-1 and TRBJ2-7, with no clear D. The receptor's source is a girl aged 10 to 17 with multiple sclerosis. The CDR3 sequence is CASSLALFSYEQYF. The DNA of the CDR3 is TGCGCCAGCAGCCTGGCCCTGTTCTCCTACGAGCAGTACTTC.